A selection of T cell receptor beta chains follows, all from one sample in a study of CD8+CD57+ T cells in acquired aplastic anemia. TCRdb reprocessed the reads via MiXCR and lists one record per CDR3 protein. The sample lists some 190,000 distinct CDR3 sequences, approximately 49% occurring once. Sequencing was done on a sample of sorted CD4+, CD8+, or CD8+CD57+ T cells (not recorded which) from PBMCs. The receptors here all came from a human donor in good health, serving as a control. Both conserved end residues are part of each CDR3. D genes are given only for firm matches. Not every row has a clone size; where given, it reads once, few, many or a size class.

TRBV7-6	TRBJ2-5	.	.	TGTGCCAGCAGCTTGTTCGGACAGTCGCAAGAGACCCGGTACTTC	CASSLFGQSQETRYF
TRBV7-9	TRBJ2-1	.	.	TGTGCCAGCAGCTGGGGTGGTGAGCAGTTCTTC	CASSWGGEQFF
TRBV7-9	TRBJ2-2	TRBD1	.	TGTGCCAGCAGCCAGGGGGACAGGGGGTTAATCGGGGCCGGGGAGCTGTTTTTT	CASSQGDRGLIGAGELFF
TRBV20-1	TRBJ2-7	TRBD1	.	TGCAGTGCAGGACAGGGGGCGGGGGGCTACGAGCAGTACTTC	CSAGQGAGGYEQYF
TRBV28	TRBJ2-3	TRBD2	.	TGTGCCAGCAGTCCCCCGGGGGGGCGCACAGATACGCAGTGTTTT	CASSPPGGRTDTQCF
TRBV19	TRBJ1-3	TRBD1	.	TGTGCCAGTACGACAGGGCTTGCAAACACCATATATTTT	CASTTGLANTIYF
TRBV9	TRBJ2-7	.	.	TGTGCCAGCCTATGGGGGTTCGAGCAGTACTTC	CASLWGFEQYF
TRBV7-3	TRBJ2-7	TRBD2	.	TGTGCCAGCAGCCAATTTAGCGGGGGGGCTTACGAGCAGTACTTC	CASSQFSGGAYEQYF
TRBV7-2	TRBJ2-5	.	many	TGTGCCAGCGGGGTGGGACAAGTGGGAGAGACCCAGTACTTC	CASGVGQVGETQYF
TRBV4-3	TRBJ1-6	TRBD1	many	TGCGCCAGCAGCCAAGCCCCGACAGGGTGGAATTCACCCCTCCACTTT	CASSQAPTGWNSPLHF
TRBV19	TRBJ1-3	.	many	TGTGCCAGTAGTATGGCTTTGGCAGGGCTCCTGTCTGGATCTGGAAACACCATATATTTT	CASSMALAGLLSGSGNTIYF
TRBV9	TRBJ1-1	TRBD1	.	TGTGCCAGCAGCGTAGAGCCAGGGGGCCTTTACGCCACTGAAGCTTTCTTT	CASSVEPGGLYATEAFF
TRBV25-1	TRBJ1-1	.	few	TGTGCCAGCAGTGATAGGAGGGGGGCGGAAGCTTTCTTT	CASSDRRGAEAFF
TRBV10-3	TRBJ2-7	TRBD1	.	TGTGCCATCACTACCGGGACAGAGACCTACGAGCAGTACTTC	CAITTGTETYEQYF
TRBV7-2	TRBJ2-1	TRBD1	.	TGTGCCAGCAGCTTAGATACAGGGGGCGCTTTATTCTTC	CASSLDTGGALFF
TRBV4-1	TRBJ2-1	TRBD2	.	TGCGCCAGCAGCCCGAAGATGGAGCGGGGGTGGTTCTTC	CASSPKMERGWFF
TRBV7-9	TRBJ2-4	.	many	TGTGCCAGCAGCTCGAAAGACCAGGGGGGCAAAAACATTCAGTACTTC	CASSSKDQGGKNIQYF
TRBV5-1	TRBJ1-6	TRBD1	many	TGCGCCAGCAGCCTGGGACAGCCTAATTCACCCCTCCACTTT	CASSLGQPNSPLHF
TRBV10-3	TRBJ2-1	TRBD2	.	TGTGCCATCAGTAAAGGGACTAGCGGAGCCTACAATGAGCAGTTCTTC	CAISKGTSGAYNEQFF
TRBV5-4	TRBJ2-2	TRBD1	.	TGTGCCAGCAGTGAATTCCGACAGGGGGCATCCGGGGAGCTGTTTTTT	CASSEFRQGASGELFF
TRBV29-1	TRBJ1-5	TRBD1	medium-sized	TGCAGCGTTAAGACAGGGACAGGCACTAATCAGCCCCAGCATTTT	CSVKTGTGTNQPQHF
TRBV4-1	TRBJ2-1	TRBD1	many	TGCGCCAGCAGCCTTCGGGACAGGATTGGCAATGAGCAGTTCTTC	CASSLRDRIGNEQFF
TRBV7-2	TRBJ2-7	TRBD1	.	TGTGCCAGCAGCTTCAAGGGGACAGGGAGCAGGGAGCAGTACTTC	CASSFKGTGSREQYF
TRBV14	TRBJ1-6	.	.	TGTGCCAGCAGCCTTCAGACGGCCTCACCCCTCCACTTT	CASSLQTASPLHF
TRBV9	TRBJ1-6	TRBD1	.	TGTGCCAGCAGCGTAGTACAGGGGGGTTCACCCCTCCACTTT	CASSVVQGGSPLHF
TRBV10-2	TRBJ2-1	.	once	TGCGCCAGCAGCCAAGAAGGGGGAAACAATGAGCAGTTCTTC	CASSQEGGNNEQFF
TRBV27	TRBJ1-1	.	many	TGTGCCAGCAGTCAAAGTTTAGGCACTGAAGCTTTCTTT	CASSQSLGTEAFF
TRBV7-8	TRBJ2-1	.	many	TGTGCCAGCAGCCGGGGGGCCTCACAGTACAATGAGCAGTTCTTC	CASSRGASQYNEQFF
TRBV4-3	TRBJ1-5	.	.	TGCGCCAGCAGCCAGGGGGCCTATAGCAATCAGCCCCAGCATTTT	CASSQGAYSNQPQHF
TRBV5-1	TRBJ1-5	.	.	TGCGCCAGCAGCTTGGAGAGTGGAGGTCAGCCCCAGCATTTT	CASSLESGGQPQHF
TRBV7-9	TRBJ1-6	.	.	TGTGCCAGTAGCTTGCGACGTAATCCACCCCTCCACTTT	CASSLRRNPPLHF
TRBV29-1	TRBJ2-3	TRBD2	once	TGCAGCGTTGGCGTACTAGCGGGGAGCACAGATACGCAGTATTTT	CSVGVLAGSTDTQYF
TRBV7-2	TRBJ1-3	.	many	TGTGCCAGCACACGGAGTGCTGGAAACACCATATATTTT	CASTRSAGNTIYF
TRBV7-6	TRBJ2-5	.	.	.	CASSLGETMYRCASSLGETQYF
TRBV28	TRBJ2-1	.	many	TGTGCCAGCAGCGACTCAGGGGCCCTCTACAATGAGCAGTTCTTC	CASSDSGALYNEQFF
TRBV19	TRBJ1-1	.	.	TGTGCCACCGAAAAGGGTGGACAGCTTTTTAACACTGAAGCTTTCTTT	CATEKGGQLFNTEAFF
TRBV20-1	TRBJ2-5	.	.	TGCAGTGCTCTCCTGACTGGGAACCAAGAGACCCAGTACTTC	CSALLTGNQETQYF
TRBV2	TRBJ2-2	TRBD2	.	TGTGCCAGCAGTGAAGGGACTAGTGCCGGGGAGCTGTTTTTT	CASSEGTSAGELFF
TRBV29-1	TRBJ1-1	TRBD1	many	TGCAGCGCCCTACAGGGGGAGTGGACTGAAGCTTTCTTT	CSALQGEWTEAFF
TRBV7-9	TRBJ1-2	TRBD1	.	TGTGCCAGCAGCTTGGGGACAGGGTCTAGCGGCTACACCTTC	CASSLGTGSSGYTF
TRBV6-6	TRBJ2-1	TRBD1	many	TGTGCCAGCAGACCACAGGGGGAAGATGAGCAGTTCTTC	CASRPQGEDEQFF
TRBV10-3	TRBJ1-5	.	few	TGTGCCATCAGTGGGACAACCGATACCGAGCCCCAGCATTTT	CAISGTTDTEPQHF
TRBV19	TRBJ1-2	TRBD1	many	TGTGCCGTCAAGCCAACCGGGACAGGGCTGAGAGGCTACACCTTC	CAVKPTGTGLRGYTF